This T cell receptor beta chain stems from a study of T-cell reconstitution after alpha-beta-depleted transplantation in children. Study-level points and caveats: For some patients, TCRbeta diversity was high at day 60 because of recipient T cells and thymic progenitors that survived. Newly made T cells mostly supplied T-cell counts and diversity one year after transplant. Several hundred expanded graft clones reportedly were the source of alpha-beta T cells about two months after transplant.

Comments on this clonotype: Its cognate antigen is unknown.

Unique molecular identifiers were used to barcode this TCRbeta library. Each CDR3 protein is one row after TCRdb ran MiXCR on the PCR reads. The data hold around 600,000 distinct CDR3 sequences, with about 23% observed a single time. The V gene's germline CDR1 is KGHSH and CDR2 LQKENI. Germline trimming cut 0 bases from V and 4 bases from J; bases unmatched to any gene: 9. The CDR3 has 17 amino acids. The sequence derives from a boy less than two years old who had a stem cell transplant for acute myeloid leukemia, so the T cells may come from the graft donor. The rearrangement uses TRBV18 and TRBJ2-3; 8 nucleotides line up with TRBD1. The sample consisted of PBMCs, mostly from graft donor cells, taken 360 days after TCRalphabeta/CD19-depleted stem cell transplant. CDR3 sequence reads: CASSPPRRTGRSDTQYF. The CDR3 DNA reads as TGTGCCAGCTCACCACCTCGGCGGACAGGGCGATCAGATACGCAGTATTTT.